This TCR beta chain was obtained from a study of blood T cells in healthy people across ages. Healthy individuals of Caucasian origin from Russia, aged 6 to 90, served as donors. The germline CDR1 and CDR2 sequences are KGHDR and SFDVKD. This CDR3 comprises 16 residues. Trimming took 5 bases from V and 7 from J, leaving 23 bases between them. Using a J-beta primer mix together with a sample-barcoded 5' primer, a second PCR was run for roughly 6 to 11 cycles. From the 5' RACE reads, TCRdb called clonotypes with MiXCR, one entry per CDR3 protein. The sample has about 680,000 distinct CDR3 sequences; over 45% are singletons.

What was sequenced was blood. The sequence was collected from a woman aged 55-75 years in good health. The rearrangement links TRBV24-1 to TRBJ2-7; D is perhaps TRBD2 (6 bases). CDR3 in amino acids: CATSGERASSYNEQYF. Here the CDR3 DNA reads TGTGCCACCAGTGGGGAGCGGGCCTCCTCCTACAATGAGCAGTACTTC.